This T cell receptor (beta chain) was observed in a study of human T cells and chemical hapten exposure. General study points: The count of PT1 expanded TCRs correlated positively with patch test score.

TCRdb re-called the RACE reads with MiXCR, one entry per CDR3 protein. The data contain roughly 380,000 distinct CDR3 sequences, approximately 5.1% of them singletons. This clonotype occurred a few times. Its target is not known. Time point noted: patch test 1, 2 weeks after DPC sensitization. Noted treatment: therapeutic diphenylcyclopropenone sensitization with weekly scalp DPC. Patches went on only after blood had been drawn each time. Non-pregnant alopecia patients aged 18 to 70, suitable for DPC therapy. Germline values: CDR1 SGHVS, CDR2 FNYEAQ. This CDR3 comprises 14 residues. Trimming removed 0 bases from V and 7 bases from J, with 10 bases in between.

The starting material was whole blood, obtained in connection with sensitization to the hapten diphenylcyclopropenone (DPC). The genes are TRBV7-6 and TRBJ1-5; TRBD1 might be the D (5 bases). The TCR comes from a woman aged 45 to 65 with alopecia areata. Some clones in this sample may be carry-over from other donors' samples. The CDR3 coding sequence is TGTGCCAGCAGCTTAGCGGGGGAAGGGCAGCCCCAGCATTTT. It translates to CASSLAGEGQPQHF. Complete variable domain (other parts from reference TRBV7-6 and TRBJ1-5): GAGVSQSPRYKVTKRGQDVALRCDPISGHVSLYWYRQALGQGPEFLTYFNYEAQQDKSGLPNDRFSAERPEGSISTLTIQRTEQRDSAMYRCASSLAGEGQPQHFGDGTRLSIL.